The 5 T cell receptor beta chains reported below all come from one sample, sequenced in a study of T cells in localized non-small cell lung cancer. The repertoire was sequenced with immunoSEQ multiplex PCR; TCRdb's copy has only in-frame clones and lacks some. This sample has about 2,600 clones; 20% to 30% occur once, and the top ten carry 8% to 9.5%. The sample was lung tumor tissue, taken before any cancer treatment. Receptors originate from a male donor aged 60 or over with stage II squamous cell lung carcinoma.

The chain recombines TRBV11-3 with TRBJ2-7, with 8 bases that match TRBD1. Germline assignment: CDR1 SGHNT and CDR2 YENEEA. This CDR3 comprises 14 residues. Unmatched junction bases numbered 4, after V lost 3 bases and J lost 3 bases. The DNA for the CDR3 is TGTGCCAGCAGCTTTGGTGACAGGGGCTACGAGCAGTACTTC. As protein: CASSFGDRGYEQYF.

The genes are TRBV11-3 and TRBJ1-3, with TRBD1 matching 7 bases. V lost 3 bases to trimming and J lost 0 bases; unmatched junction nucleotides: 8. In germline, CDR1 is SGHNT, CDR2 YENEEA. The CDR3 covers 17 residues. The CDR3, as DNA: TGTGCCAGCAGCTTCCAAGGGGGCCCTGGCTCTGGAAACACCATATATTTT. Protein sequence: CASSFQGGPGSGNTIYF.

The V call is TRBV28, the J call TRBJ2-7, with a possible D match to TRBD1 (5 bases). Germline V gives CDR1 MDHEN, CDR2 SYDVKM. The CDR3 spans 15 residues. Trimming cost V 2 bases and J 3 bases, with 14 bases left between them. DNA of the CDR3: TGTGCCAGCAGTTTACTAGGGGCAGGATTCTACGAGCAGTACTTC. The encoded protein is CASSLLGAGFYEQYF.

J is TRBJ1-1 and V is TRBV29-1; 12 nucleotides align to TRBD1. The CDR3 is 14 amino acids. Germline V gene data show CDR1 as SQVTM and CDR2 as ANQGSEA. V was pared by 4 bases and J by 10 bases, with 10 bases of the junction left unmatched. CDR3 amino acids: CSVGGGQGAGRAFF. The CDR3 DNA reads TGCAGCGTTGGAGGGGGACAGGGGGCAGGGCGAGCTTTCTTT. Based on the CDR3 plus reference TRBV29-1 and TRBJ1-1, the full variable domain is SAVISQKPSRDICQRGTSLTIQCQVDSQVTMMFWYRQQPGQSLTLIATANQGSEATYESGFVIDKFPISRPNLTFSTLTVSNMSPEDSSIYLCSVGGGQGAGRAFFGQGTRLTVV.

This clone was observed a handful of times. The rearrangement joins TRBV5-1 to TRBJ2-5, with no clear D. Germline assignment: CDR1 SGHRS and CDR2 YFSETQ. This CDR3 spans 15 amino acids. The V end lost 5 bases, the J end lost 2 bases, and 16 bases lay between the germline ends. CDR3 sequence: CASRAGFGDQETQYF. CDR3 coding DNA: TGCGCCAGCAGAGCCGGGTTTGGGGATCAAGAGACCCAGTACTTC.